This T cell receptor beta chain originates from a study of tissue T cells after allogeneic stem cell transplantation (dated by TCRdb to 2021 to 2024). Study-level background: The study profiled TCR beta repertoires across many tissues from research autopsies of patients with and without GVHD, plus mouse models of GVHD. The human arm was conducted as a prospective observational study, and neither blinding nor randomization was performed.

The CDR3, cysteine through phenylalanine, is 14 amino acids long. The DNA covers only part of the CDR3, 39 bases in frame from base 1. CDR1 and CDR2, per the germline V gene, are SGHDT and FRDEAV. Trimming removed 5 bases from V and 4 bases from J; the gene matches leave 5 bases unexplained. General conclusions and limits of the study: Within patients, how anatomically similar tissues were was a major factor shaping TCR repertoire composition, regardless of disease or transplant status. In both patients and mice, only a limited portion of the TCR repertoire detected in tissues was captured by blood and spleen T cells. Sampling depth was acknowledged as a limitation, and the patient cohort was both small and clinically heterogeneous. The study did not determine which tissue TCRs were alloreactive or antigen-specific, and some clones might have been persisting host cells. Few T cell clones were found to be shared across patients, but shared repertoire signatures across patients were revealed in a tissue-specific fashion by motif-based clustering.

Library construction relied on the immunoSEQ multiplex PCR assay. Adaptive Biotechnologies performed TCRbeta CDR3 sequencing at survey depth and reported CDR3 sequences, V/J genes, productive frequency, and template counts. Amplification of TCR beta CDR3 regions started from genomic DNA instead of RNA. The published analysis was carried out like this. Jensen-Shannon divergence was used to quantify pairwise repertoire overlap between tissues, with a value of 1 meaning complete divergence and a value of 0 meaning identical repertoires. Based on pairwise JSD values, tissues were grouped by single-linkage agglomerative hierarchical clustering, and the results were shown as dendrograms. GLIPH2 was run on all patient samples with simulation_depth 1000, kmer_min_depth 3 and cdr3_length_cutoff 8, and groups with more than two unique CDR3s were retained. A standardized tissue-overlap score extrapolated Jaccard GLIPH-group overlap across patients to a standard repertoire size of 1000 clones. To look at how diversity was associated with clinical or experimental variables, linear mixed-effect models were used, with tissue treated as a fixed effect and individual treated as a random effect. TCRdb mirrors the immuneACCESS table, restricted to in-frame sequences. Some clones are absent from its copies; in checked studies, under half trace to an unresolved V gene, and the reason for the others is unknown. V, J and clone size derive from that table, while D and trimming were established from the DNA sequence. For this sample there are tens of thousands of clones; nearly 75% appear just once. The ten most abundant clones make up approximately 0.7% of the sample.

With respect to this clone: Its antigen is unknown. Throughout, gene names and germline sequences are given for the mouse. The sequenced fragment ends 1 residue before the CDR3 boundary, so the rest is inferred from the germline J gene.

This TCR came from a pool of C57BL/6 mice in good health. The specimen sequenced was sorted cells pooled from one or two spleens. Here the chain combines TRBV14 and TRBJ2-5; 9 middle bases align to TRBD1. The CDR3 loop reads CASSSGTGKDTQYF. Incomplete CDR3 DNA: TGTGCCAGCAGCTCAGGGACAGGGAAAGACACCCAGTAC.